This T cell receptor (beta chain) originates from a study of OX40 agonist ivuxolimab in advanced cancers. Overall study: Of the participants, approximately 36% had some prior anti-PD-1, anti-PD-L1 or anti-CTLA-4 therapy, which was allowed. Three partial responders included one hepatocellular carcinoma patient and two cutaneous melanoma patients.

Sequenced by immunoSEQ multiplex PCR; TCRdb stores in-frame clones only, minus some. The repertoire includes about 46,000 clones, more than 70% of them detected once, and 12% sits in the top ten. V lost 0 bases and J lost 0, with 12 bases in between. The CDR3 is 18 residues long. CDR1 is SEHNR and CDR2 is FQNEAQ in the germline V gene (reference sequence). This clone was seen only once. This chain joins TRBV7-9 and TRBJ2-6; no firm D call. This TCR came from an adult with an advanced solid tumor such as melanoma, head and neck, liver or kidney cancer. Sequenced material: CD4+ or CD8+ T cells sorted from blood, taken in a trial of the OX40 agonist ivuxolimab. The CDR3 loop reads CASSLALTALSGANVLTF. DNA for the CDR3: TGTGCCAGCAGCTTAGCGCTAACAGCACTCTCTGGGGCCAACGTCCTGACTTTC. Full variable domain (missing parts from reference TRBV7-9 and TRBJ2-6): DTGVSQNPRHKITKRGQNVTFRCDPISEHNRLYWYRQTLGQGPEFLTYFQNEAQLEKSRLLSDRFSAERPKGSFSTLEIQRTEQGDSAMYLCASSLALTALSGANVLTFGAGSRLTVL.